These 14 T cell receptor beta chains share one sample of origin, sequenced in a study of T-cell memory formation after mild COVID-19. TCRdb recomputed calls from the 5' RACE reads with MiXCR, one row per CDR3 protein. The sample lists fewer than 250,000 distinct CDR3 sequences, 10% to 13% occurring once. The sample consisted of PBMCs or a T cell subset sorted from them (not recorded which). The receptor set was obtained from a man aged 18 to 29 who had mild COVID-19 (a few samples of this study predate the infection). Cell type and time point are not known.

In this sample, this clonotype turned up a few times. The chain has TRBV5-1 and TRBJ2-1; 9 bases are shared with TRBD2. V shed 4 bases and J 8 bases; nucleotides not matched to a gene: 13. The CDR3 length is 16 residues. The germline V gene encodes CDR1 SGHRS and CDR2 YFSETQ. The CDR3 nucleotides are TGCGCCAGCAGCCCGAATGGCGGGGGGGCCTTAGATGAGCAGTTCTTC. Amino acid sequence: CASSPNGGGALDEQFF.

V usage is TRBV23-1 and J usage is TRBJ2-7, with 11 bases fitting TRBD1. TRBV23-1 is noted as an ORF with a role that remains uncertain. The CDR3 is 13 residues long. Trimming took 6 bases from V and 4 from J; bases not matched to a gene: 2. The CDR3 protein is CASRGQGEYEQYV. CDR3 coding DNA: TGCGCCAGCAGGGGACAGGGGGAGTACGAGCAGTACGTC.

J is TRBJ2-3 and V is TRBV4-3; 9 bases are a match to TRBD2. CDR1 LGHNA and CDR2 YSLEER come from the germline V gene. Trimming took 4 bases from V and 3 from J; bases not matched to a gene: 5. The CDR3 is 15 residues long. The CDR3 DNA sequence: TGCGCCAGCAGCCCCGAGGGACTAGCAACAGATACGCAGTATTTT. Protein: CASSPEGLATDTQYF.

This clonotype was counted a few times. J is TRBJ2-2 and V is TRBV7-2, with TRBD1 as a possible D gene (6 bases). Germline-derived CDR1 and CDR2 are SGHTA and FQGNSA. V was trimmed by 3 bases and J by 5 bases, leaving 13 bases between them. There are 15 residues in the CDR3. The CDR3 DNA follows: TGTGCCAGCAGCTTTAGGGGAAGGGGGACCGGGGAGCTGTTTTTT. Translated, it gives CASSFRGRGTGELFF.

This clonotype came up a few times. The chain couples TRBV28 to TRBJ2-3; 8 bases match TRBD1. J lost 8 bases, V lost 7 bases, and 11 bases had no gene match. Germline assignment: CDR1 MDHEN and CDR2 SYDVKM. The CDR3 consists of 14 residues. The CDR3 region has the DNA TGTGCCAGCAAGGACAGGGTCCTCAGCAGTACGCAGTATTTT. It codes for CASKDRVLSSTQYF.

This chain uses TRBV25-1 with TRBJ1-2, with a weak D call TRBD1 (5 bases). This CDR3 comprises 14 residues. Germline V CDR1 and CDR2: MGHDK, SYGVNS. The V gene lost 8 bases and the J gene lost 2 bases, with 15 bases spanning the gap. This CDR3 reads CASLPGRGNYGYTF. Written as DNA, the CDR3 is TGTGCCAGCCTCCCGGGGCGGGGGAACTATGGCTACACCTTC.

This clonotype was detected only a few times. The V gene is TRBV11-3, the J gene TRBJ2-2; D not resolved. V was trimmed by 3 bases and J by 4 bases, leaving 6 bases between them. This CDR3 is 13 amino acids long. Germline lookup yields CDR1 SGHNT and CDR2 YENEEA. CDR3 nucleotides: TGTGCCAGCAGCTTCGTATCCACCGGGGAGCTGTTTTTT. This codes for CASSFVSTGELFF.

This clonotype was observed many times. This chain joins TRBV5-1 and TRBJ1-5; D not certain. Germline values: CDR1 SGHRS, CDR2 YFSETQ. The CDR3 extends over 13 amino acids. With 2 bases removed from V and 3 bases from J, the gap between germline ends came to 6 bases. CDR3 DNA: TGCGCCAGCAGCTTAGATCCCAATCAGCCCCAGCATTTT. This codes for CASSLDPNQPQHF. Drawing the rest from reference TRBV5-1 and TRBJ1-5, the complete variable domain is KAGVTQTPRYLIKTRGQQVTLSCSPISGHRSVSWYQQTPGQGLQFLFEYFSETQRNKGNFPGRFSGRQFSNSRSEMNVSTLELGDSALYLCASSLDPNQPQHFGDGTRLSIL.

This chain joins TRBV12-3 or TRBV12-4 and TRBJ1-5, with D hard to call. V lost 4 bases, J lost 6 bases, and 13 bases lay in between. CDR3 length: 14 amino acids. The CDR3 loop is CASSSRPEGQPQHF. Written as DNA, the CDR3 is TGTGCCAGCAGTTCCCGACCGGAGGGTCAGCCCCAGCATTTT.

The chain recombines TRBV19 with TRBJ2-3; D not resolved. The CDR3 contains 15 residues. The V end lost 6 bases, the J end lost 1 base, and 14 bases lay between the germline ends. Germline V gene sequence: CDR1 LNHDA, CDR2 SQIVND (reference sequence). The CDR3 bases are TGTGCCAGTAGGGAAAGTGTCGGTCGCACAGATACGCAGTATTTT. Protein: CASRESVGRTDTQYF.

This clonotype appeared many times. The V gene is TRBV18, the J gene TRBJ2-1; D is unclear. The CDR3 consists of 13 residues. With 2 bases removed from V and 3 bases from J, the gap between germline ends came to 5 bases. In germline, CDR1 is KGHSH, CDR2 LQKENI. The CDR3 DNA is TGTGCCAGCTCACCAGACATCTACAATGAGCAGTTCTTC. Protein sequence: CASSPDIYNEQFF.

The chain has TRBV27 and TRBJ2-6, with 11 bases aligning to TRBD1. CDR3 length equals 17 residues. Germline assignment: CDR1 MNHEY and CDR2 SMNVEV (reference sequence). V shed 4 bases and J 0 bases; nucleotides not matched to a gene: 2. CDR3 in amino acids: CASSSGQGASGANVLTF. The CDR3 bases are TGTGCCAGCAGTTCCGGACAGGGGGCCTCTGGGGCCAACGTCCTGACTTTC. Full variable domain (missing parts from reference TRBV27 and TRBJ2-6): EAQVTQNPRYLITVTGKKLTVTCSQNMNHEYMSWYRQDPGLGLRQIYYSMNVEVTDKGDVPEGYKVSRKEKRNFPLILESPSPNQTSLYFCASSSGQGASGANVLTFGAGSRLTVL.

This clonotype has ten or more counts. CDR3 nucleotides: TGTGCCACCAGTGACCCAGGGACAGATACGCAGTATTTT. Encoded protein: CATSDPGTDTQYF. The chain is built from TRBV24-1 and TRBJ2-3, with D tentatively TRBD1 (5 bases). Germline V gives CDR1 KGHDR, CDR2 SFDVKD. Between the trimmed V and J ends, which lost 4 bases and 3 bases, there was a span of 7 bases. CDR3 size: 13 residues.

This clonotype was detected a few times. The CDR3 DNA reads as TGCGCCAGCAGCTTGTACGGATTTAGCAATCAGCCCCAGCATTTT. Protein: CASSLYGFSNQPQHF. The rearrangement joins TRBV5-1 to TRBJ1-5; D ambiguous. Trimming cost V 1 base and J 0 bases, with 8 bases left between them. CDR1 and CDR2 (germline): SGHRS, YFSETQ. The CDR3 extends over 15 amino acids.